The 6 T cell receptor beta chains reported below all come from one sample, sequenced in a study of blood T cell repertoires in COVID-19. The method was immunoSEQ multiplex PCR; TCRdb's version includes in-frame clones alone and lacks a portion of them. The sample carries around 64,000 clones, around 79% recorded once. The sample consisted of peripheral blood. The origin of the receptors is a man between 60 and 75 years old with acute or convalescent COVID-19.

CDR3 region: CASSSTVGYTF. CDR3 sequence (DNA): TGTGCCAGCAGTTCCACGGTGGGCTACACCTTC. The V and J genes are TRBV28 and TRBJ1-2; D remains unclear. V was trimmed by 4 bases and J by 8 bases, leaving 8 bases between them. Germline loops: CDR1 MDHEN, CDR2 SYDVKM. The CDR3 spans 11 residues.

This chain uses TRBV29-1 with TRBJ2-5; possibly TRBD1 for D (5 bases). V was clipped by 3 bases and J by 2 bases, with 7 bases between them. The CDR3 totals 12 residues. The V gene's germline CDR1 is SQVTM and CDR2 ANQGSEA. In DNA, the CDR3 is TGCAGCGTTGAGGGGCTACAAGAGACCCAGTACTTC. Residues: CSVEGLQETQYF.

This clone was seen a handful of times. The genes are TRBV5-4 and TRBJ1-2, with a weak D call TRBD1 (5 bases). The CDR3 length is 14 residues. V shed 4 bases and J shed 5 bases, with 15 bases lying between them. Germline loops: CDR1 SGHNT, CDR2 YYREEE (reference sequence). CDR3 protein: CASSIVDRAYGYTF. The CDR3, as DNA: TGTGCCAGCAGCATAGTTGACAGAGCTTATGGCTACACCTTC.

The chain employs TRBV29-1 and TRBJ1-2; D is possibly TRBD1 (5 bases). CDR1 and CDR2 (germline): SQVTM, ANQGSEA. The length of the CDR3 is 12 residues. With 5 bases removed from V and 4 bases from J, the gap between germline ends came to 11 bases. CDR3 region: CSVRGSGYGYTF. DNA of the CDR3: TGCAGCGTTAGGGGATCCGGCTATGGCTACACCTTC.

This sequence joins TRBV7-8 and TRBJ2-5; no reliable D call. Trimming stripped 2 bases from V and 6 bases from J, with 4 bases between. There are 11 residues in the CDR3. Per germline, CDR1 SGHVS and CDR2 FQNEAQ. For the CDR3, the DNA is TGTGCCAGCAGCTTAAGCCAGACCCAGTACTTC. Its translation: CASSLSQTQYF.

The chain uses TRBV14 and TRBJ1-2, with unresolved D. The CDR3 consists of 12 residues. Per the germline V gene, CDR1 is SGHDN and CDR2 is FVKESK. V was clipped by 1 base and J by 7 bases, with 7 bases between them. For the CDR3, the DNA is TGTGCCAGCAGCCAAGCGCGGGCTGGCTACACCTTC. Translating gives CASSQARAGYTF. Based on the CDR3 plus reference TRBV14 and TRBJ1-2, the full variable domain is EAGVTQFPSHSVIEKGQTVTLRCDPISGHDNLYWYRRVMGKEIKFLLHFVKESKQDESGMPNNRFLAERTGGTYSTLKVQPAELEDSGVYFCASSQARAGYTFGSGTRLTVV.